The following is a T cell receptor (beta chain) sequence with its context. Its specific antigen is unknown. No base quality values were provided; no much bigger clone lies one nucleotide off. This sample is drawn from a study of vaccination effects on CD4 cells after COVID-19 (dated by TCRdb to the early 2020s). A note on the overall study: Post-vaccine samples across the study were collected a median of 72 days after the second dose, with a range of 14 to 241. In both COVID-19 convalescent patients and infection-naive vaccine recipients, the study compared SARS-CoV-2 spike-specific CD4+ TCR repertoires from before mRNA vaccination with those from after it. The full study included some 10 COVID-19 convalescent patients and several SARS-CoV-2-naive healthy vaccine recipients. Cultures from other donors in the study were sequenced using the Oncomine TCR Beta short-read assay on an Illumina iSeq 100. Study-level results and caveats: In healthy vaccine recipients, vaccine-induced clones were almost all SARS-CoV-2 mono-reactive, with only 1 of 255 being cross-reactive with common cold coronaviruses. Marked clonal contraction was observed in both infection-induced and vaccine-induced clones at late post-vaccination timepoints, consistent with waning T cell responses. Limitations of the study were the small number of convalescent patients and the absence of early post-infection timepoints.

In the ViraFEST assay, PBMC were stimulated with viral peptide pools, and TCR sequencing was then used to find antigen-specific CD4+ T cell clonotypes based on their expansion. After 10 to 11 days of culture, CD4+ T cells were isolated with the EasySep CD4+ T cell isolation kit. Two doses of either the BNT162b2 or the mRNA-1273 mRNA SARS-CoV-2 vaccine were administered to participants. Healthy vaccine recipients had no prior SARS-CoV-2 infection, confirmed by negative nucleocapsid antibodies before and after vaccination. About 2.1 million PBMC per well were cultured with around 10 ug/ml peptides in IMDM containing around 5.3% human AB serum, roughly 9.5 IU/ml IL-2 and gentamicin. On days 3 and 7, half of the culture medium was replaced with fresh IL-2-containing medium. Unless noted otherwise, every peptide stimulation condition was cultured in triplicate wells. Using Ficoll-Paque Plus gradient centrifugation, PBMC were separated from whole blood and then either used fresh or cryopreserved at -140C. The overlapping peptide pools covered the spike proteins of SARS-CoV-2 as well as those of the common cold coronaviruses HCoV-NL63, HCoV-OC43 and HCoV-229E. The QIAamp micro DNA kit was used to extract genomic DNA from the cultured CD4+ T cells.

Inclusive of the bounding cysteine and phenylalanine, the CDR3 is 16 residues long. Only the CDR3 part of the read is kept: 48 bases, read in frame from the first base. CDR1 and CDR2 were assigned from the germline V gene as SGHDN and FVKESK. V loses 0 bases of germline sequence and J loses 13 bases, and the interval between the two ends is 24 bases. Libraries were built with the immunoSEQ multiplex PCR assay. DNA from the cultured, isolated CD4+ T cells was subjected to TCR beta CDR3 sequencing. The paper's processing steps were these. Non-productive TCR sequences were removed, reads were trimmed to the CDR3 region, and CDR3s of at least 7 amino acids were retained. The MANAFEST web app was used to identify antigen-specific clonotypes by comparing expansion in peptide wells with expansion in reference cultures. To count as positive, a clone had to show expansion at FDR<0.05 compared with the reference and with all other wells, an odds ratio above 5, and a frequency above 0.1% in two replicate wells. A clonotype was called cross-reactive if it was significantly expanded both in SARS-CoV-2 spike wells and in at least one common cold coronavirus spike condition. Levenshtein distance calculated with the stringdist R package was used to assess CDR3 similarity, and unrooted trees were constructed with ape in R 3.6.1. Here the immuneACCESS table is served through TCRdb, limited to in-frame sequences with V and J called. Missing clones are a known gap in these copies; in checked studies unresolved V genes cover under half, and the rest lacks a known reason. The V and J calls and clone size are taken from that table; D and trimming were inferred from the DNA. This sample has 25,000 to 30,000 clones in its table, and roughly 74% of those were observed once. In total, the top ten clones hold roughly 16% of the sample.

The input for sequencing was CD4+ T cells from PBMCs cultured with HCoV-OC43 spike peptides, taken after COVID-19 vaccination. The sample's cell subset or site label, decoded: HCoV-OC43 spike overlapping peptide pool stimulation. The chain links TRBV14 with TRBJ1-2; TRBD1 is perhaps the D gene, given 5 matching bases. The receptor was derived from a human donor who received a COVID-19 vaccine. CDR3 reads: CASSQDYFGNRGPGTF. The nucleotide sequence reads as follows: TGTGCCAGCAGCCAAGACTACTTTGGAAACCGGGGCCCAGGCACCTTC.